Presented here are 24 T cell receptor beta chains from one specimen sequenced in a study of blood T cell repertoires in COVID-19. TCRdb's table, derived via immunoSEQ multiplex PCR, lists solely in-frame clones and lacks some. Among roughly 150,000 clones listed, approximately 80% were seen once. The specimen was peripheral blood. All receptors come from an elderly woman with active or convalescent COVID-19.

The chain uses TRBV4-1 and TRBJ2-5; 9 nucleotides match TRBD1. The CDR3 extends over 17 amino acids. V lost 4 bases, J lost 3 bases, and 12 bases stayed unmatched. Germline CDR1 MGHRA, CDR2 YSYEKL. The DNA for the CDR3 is TGCGCCAGCAGCCTTCTACATTACAGGGGGCCCAAAGAGACCCAGTACTTC. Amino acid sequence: CASSLLHYRGPKETQYF.

The CDR3: CASSSRASNQPQHF. The CDR3 bases are TGTGCCAGCAGCTCCAGGGCTAGCAATCAGCCCCAGCATTTT. This chain joins TRBV5-8 and TRBJ1-5; D is perhaps TRBD1 (5 bases). Trimming stripped 3 bases from V and 0 bases from J, with 7 bases between. CDR1 is SGHTS, CDR2 YDEGEE, per germline. This CDR3 has 14 residues.

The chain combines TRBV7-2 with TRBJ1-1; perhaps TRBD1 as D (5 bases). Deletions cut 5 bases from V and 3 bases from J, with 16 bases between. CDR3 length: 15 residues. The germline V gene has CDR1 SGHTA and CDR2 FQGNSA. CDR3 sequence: CASSPIVGGDTEAFF. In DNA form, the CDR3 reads TGTGCCAGCAGCCCGATAGTGGGGGGGGACACTGAAGCTTTCTTT.

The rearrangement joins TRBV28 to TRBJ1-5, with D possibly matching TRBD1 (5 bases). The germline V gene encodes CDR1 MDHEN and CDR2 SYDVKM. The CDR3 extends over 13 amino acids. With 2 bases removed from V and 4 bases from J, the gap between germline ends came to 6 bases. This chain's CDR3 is CASSLQGNQPQHF. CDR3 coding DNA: TGTGCCAGCAGTTTACAGGGAAATCAGCCCCAGCATTTT.

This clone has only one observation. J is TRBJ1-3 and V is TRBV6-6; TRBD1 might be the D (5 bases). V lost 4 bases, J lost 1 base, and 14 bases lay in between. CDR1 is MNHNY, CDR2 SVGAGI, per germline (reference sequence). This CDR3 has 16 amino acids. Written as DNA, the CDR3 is TGTGCCAGCAGTTCAAGACAGCCGAGGTCTGGAAACACCATATATTTT. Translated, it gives CASSSRQPRSGNTIYF.

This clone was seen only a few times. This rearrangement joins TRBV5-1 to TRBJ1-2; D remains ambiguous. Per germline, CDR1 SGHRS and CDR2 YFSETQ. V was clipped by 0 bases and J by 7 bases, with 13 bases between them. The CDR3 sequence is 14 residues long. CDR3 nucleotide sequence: TGCGCCAGCAGCTTGGCCCAGAGGGAGGGTGGCTACACCTTC. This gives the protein CASSLAQREGGYTF.

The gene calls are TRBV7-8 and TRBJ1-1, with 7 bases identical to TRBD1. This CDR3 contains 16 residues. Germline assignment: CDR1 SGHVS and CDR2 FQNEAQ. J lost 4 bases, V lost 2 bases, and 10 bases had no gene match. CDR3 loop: CASSLLTGPLSTEAFF. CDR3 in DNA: TGTGCCAGCAGCTTATTGACAGGGCCATTGAGCACTGAAGCTTTCTTT. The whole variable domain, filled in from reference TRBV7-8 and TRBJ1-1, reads GAGVSQSPRYKVAKRGQDVALRCDPISGHVSLFWYQQALGQGPEFLTYFQNEAQLDKSGLPSDRFFAERPEGSVSTLKIQRTQQEDSAVYLCASSLLTGPLSTEAFFGQGTRLTVV.

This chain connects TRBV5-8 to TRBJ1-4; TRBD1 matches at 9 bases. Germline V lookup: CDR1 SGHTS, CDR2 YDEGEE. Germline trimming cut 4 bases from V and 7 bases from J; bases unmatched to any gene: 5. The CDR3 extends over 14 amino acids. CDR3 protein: CASSQGTGIEKLFF. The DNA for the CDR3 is TGTGCCAGCAGCCAAGGGACAGGGATTGAAAAACTGTTTTTT.

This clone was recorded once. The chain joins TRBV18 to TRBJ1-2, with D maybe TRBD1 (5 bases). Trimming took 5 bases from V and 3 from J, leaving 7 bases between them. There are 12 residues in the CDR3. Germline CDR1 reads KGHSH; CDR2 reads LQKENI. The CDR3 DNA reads TGTGCCAGCTCAGAACAGGACTATGGCTACACCTTC. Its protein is CASSEQDYGYTF. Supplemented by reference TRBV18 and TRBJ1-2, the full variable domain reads NAGVMQNPRHLVRRRGQEARLRCSPMKGHSHVYWYRQLPEEGLKFMVYLQKENIIDESGMPKERFSAEFPKEGPSILRIQQVVRGDSAAYFCASSEQDYGYTFGSGTRLTVV.

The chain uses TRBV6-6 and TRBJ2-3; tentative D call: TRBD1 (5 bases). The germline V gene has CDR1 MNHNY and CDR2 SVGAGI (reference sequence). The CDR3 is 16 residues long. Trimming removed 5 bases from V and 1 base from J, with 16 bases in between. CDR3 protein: CASSPQGLIGTDTQYF. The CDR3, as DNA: TGTGCCAGCAGTCCCCAGGGTCTAATCGGCACAGATACGCAGTATTTT.

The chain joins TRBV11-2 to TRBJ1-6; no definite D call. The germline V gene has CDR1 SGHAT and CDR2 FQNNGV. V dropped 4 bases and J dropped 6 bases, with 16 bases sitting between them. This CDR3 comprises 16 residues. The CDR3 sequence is CASSSWEWVPNSPLHF. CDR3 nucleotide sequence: TGTGCCAGCAGCTCGTGGGAGTGGGTTCCTAATTCACCCCTCCACTTT. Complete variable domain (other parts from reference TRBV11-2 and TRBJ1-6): EAGVAQSPRYKIIEKRQSVAFWCNPISGHATLYWYQQILGQGPKLLIQFQNNGVVDDSQLPKDRFSAERLKGVDSTLKIQPAKLEDSAVYLCASSSWEWVPNSPLHFGNGTRLTVT.

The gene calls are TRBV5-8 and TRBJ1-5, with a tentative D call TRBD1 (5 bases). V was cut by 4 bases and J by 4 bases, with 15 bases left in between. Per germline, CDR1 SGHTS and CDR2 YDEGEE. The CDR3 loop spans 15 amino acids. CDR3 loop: CASSKRSGLNQPQHF. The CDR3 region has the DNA TGTGCCAGCAGCAAAAGATCAGGGTTGAATCAGCCCCAGCATTTT.

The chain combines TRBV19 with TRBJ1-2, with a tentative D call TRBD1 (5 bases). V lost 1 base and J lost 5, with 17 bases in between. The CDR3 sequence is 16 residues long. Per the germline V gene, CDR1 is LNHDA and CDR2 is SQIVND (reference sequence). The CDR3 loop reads CASSIAPQAGGYGYTF. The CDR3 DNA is TGTGCCAGTAGTATAGCCCCCCAGGCCGGGGGGTATGGCTACACCTTC.

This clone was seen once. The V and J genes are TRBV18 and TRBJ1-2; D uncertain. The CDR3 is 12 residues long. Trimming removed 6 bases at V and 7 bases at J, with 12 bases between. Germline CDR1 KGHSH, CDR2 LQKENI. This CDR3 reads CASSEGLVGYTF. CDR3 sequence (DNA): TGTGCCAGCTCGGAGGGATTAGTTGGCTACACCTTC.

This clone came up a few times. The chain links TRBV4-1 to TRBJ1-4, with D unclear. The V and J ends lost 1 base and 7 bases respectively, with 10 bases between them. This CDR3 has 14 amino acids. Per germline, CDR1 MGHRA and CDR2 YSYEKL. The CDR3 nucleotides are TGCGCCAGCAGCCAAGGAGAGGGAGGTGAAAAACTGTTTTTT. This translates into CASSQGEGGEKLFF.

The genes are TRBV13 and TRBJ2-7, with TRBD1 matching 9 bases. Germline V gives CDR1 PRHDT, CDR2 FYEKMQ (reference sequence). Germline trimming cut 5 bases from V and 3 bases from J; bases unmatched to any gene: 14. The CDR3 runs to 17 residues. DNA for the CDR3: TGTGCCAGCAGCGCCTCAACTAGGACAGGGGCGAACTACGAGCAGTACTTC. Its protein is CASSASTRTGANYEQYF. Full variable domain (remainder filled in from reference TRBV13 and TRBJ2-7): AAGVIQSPRHLIKEKRETATLKCYPIPRHDTVYWYQQGPGQDPQFLISFYEKMQSDKGSIPDRFSAQQFSDYHSELNMSSLELGDSALYFCASSASTRTGANYEQYFGPGTRLTVT.

DNA for the CDR3: TGTGCCAGCGCTACCATAGCGGGGGGGCGGGAGACCCAGTACTTC. It is translated as CASATIAGGRETQYF. The chain joins TRBV3-1 (or the pseudogene TRBV3-2) to TRBJ2-5, with 11 bases that match TRBD2. The germline V gene has CDR1 LGHDT and CDR2 YNNKEL (reference sequence). The CDR3 is 15 amino acids. V trimming: 8 bases; J trimming: 5 bases; junction bases outside the gene matches: 10.

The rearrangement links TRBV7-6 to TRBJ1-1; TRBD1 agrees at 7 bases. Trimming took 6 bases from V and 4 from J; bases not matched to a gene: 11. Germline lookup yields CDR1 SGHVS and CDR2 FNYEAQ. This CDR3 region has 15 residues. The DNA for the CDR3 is TGTGCCAGCAGGCGGGAGGCAGGGGGGAGCACTGAAGCTTTCTTT. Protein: CASRREAGGSTEAFF.

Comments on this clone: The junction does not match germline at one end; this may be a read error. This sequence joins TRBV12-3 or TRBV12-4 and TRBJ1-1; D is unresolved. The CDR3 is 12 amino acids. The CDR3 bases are TGTGCCAGCAGTCGTTCAAACAGTGAAGCTTTCTTT. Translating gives CASSRSNSEAFF.

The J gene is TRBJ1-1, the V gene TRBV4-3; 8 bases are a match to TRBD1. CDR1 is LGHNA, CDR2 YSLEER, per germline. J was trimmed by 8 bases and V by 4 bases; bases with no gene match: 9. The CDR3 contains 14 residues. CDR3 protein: CASSPDREGPEAFF. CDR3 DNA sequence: TGCGCCAGCAGCCCGGACAGGGAGGGTCCCGAAGCTTTCTTT.

Here the CDR3 DNA reads TGTGCCAGCAGTCGGACATCAGGAGGCTACACCTTC. This gives the protein CASSRTSGGYTF. The chain employs TRBV6-2 or TRBV6-3 and TRBJ1-2, with a weak D call TRBD1 (5 bases). Between the trimmed V and J ends, which lost 5 bases and 8 bases, there was a span of 12 bases. Germline lookup yields CDR1 MNHEY and CDR2 SVGEGT. This CDR3 region has 12 residues.

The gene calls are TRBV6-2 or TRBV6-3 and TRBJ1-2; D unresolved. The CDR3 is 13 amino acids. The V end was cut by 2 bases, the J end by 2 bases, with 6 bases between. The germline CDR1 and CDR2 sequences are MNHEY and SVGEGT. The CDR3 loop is CASSYEQNYGYTF. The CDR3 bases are TGTGCCAGCAGTTACGAACAGAACTATGGCTACACCTTC.

This chain's CDR3 is CASSLGLATDTQYF. The DNA of the CDR3 is TGCGCCAGCAGCTTGGGTCTAGCCACAGATACGCAGTATTTT. The chain has TRBV5-1 and TRBJ2-3, with D tentatively TRBD2 (5 bases). In germline, CDR1 is SGHRS, CDR2 YFSETQ. V dropped 0 bases and J dropped 2 bases, with 7 bases sitting between them. The CDR3 runs to 14 residues.

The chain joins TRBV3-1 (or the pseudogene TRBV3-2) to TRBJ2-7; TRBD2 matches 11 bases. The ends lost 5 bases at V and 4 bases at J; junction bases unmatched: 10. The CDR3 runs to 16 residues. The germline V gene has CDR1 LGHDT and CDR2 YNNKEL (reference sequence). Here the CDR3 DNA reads TGTGCCAGCAGCTCCTTCAGCCTAGCGGGGGGTTACGAGCAGTACTTC. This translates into CASSSFSLAGGYEQYF.